This T cell receptor beta chain was identified during a study of blood T cells in healthy people across ages. This clonotype was observed a handful of times. A sample-barcoded 5' primer and a J-beta primer mix were used in a second PCR of roughly 7 to 11 cycles. TCRdb recomputed calls from the 5' RACE reads with MiXCR, one row per CDR3 protein. The profile shows approximately 800,000 distinct CDR3 sequences, 25% to 30% of them singletons. The ends were cut back, 3 bases at V and 2 bases at J, with 5 bases in the middle. This CDR3 contains 13 residues. Germline V CDR1 and CDR2: KGHDR, SFDVKD. A further study also used this sample, focusing on T cells of mothers and their children. This second report adds: The M1S primer of the second PCR added sample barcodes and 2-4 random nucleotides. Mothers gave over 10 million TCR beta CDR3 reads each, and children 2.5 million to 3 million each.

The sample taken for sequencing was blood. The chain combines TRBV24-1 with TRBJ2-3; no reliable D call. The sequence was collected from a boy younger than 18 in good health. The CDR3 protein is CATSDGSTDTQYF. CDR3 coding DNA: TGTGCCACCAGTGATGGGTCCACAGATACGCAGTATTTT.